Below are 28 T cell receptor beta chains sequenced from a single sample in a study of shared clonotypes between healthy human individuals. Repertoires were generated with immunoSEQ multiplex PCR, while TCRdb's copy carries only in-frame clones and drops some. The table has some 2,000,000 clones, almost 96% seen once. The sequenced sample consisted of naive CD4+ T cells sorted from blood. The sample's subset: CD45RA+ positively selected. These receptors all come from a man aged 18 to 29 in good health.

Here the CDR3 reads CASSAESPKNTEAFF. The CDR3 nucleotides read TGTGCCAGCAGTGCCGAATCACCGAAAAACACTGAAGCTTTCTTT. This chain links TRBV25-1 with TRBJ1-1, with D unresolved. The CDR3 consists of 15 residues. Trimming took 4 bases from V and 2 from J, leaving 14 bases between them. The germline V gene encodes CDR1 MGHDK and CDR2 SYGVNS. The full variable domain, rest sourced from reference TRBV25-1 and TRBJ1-1, is EADIYQTPRYLVIGTGKKITLECSQTMGHDKMYWYQQDPGMELHLIHYSYGVNSTEKGDLSSESTVSRIRTEHFPLTLESARPSHTSQYLCASSAESPKNTEAFFGQGTRLTVV.

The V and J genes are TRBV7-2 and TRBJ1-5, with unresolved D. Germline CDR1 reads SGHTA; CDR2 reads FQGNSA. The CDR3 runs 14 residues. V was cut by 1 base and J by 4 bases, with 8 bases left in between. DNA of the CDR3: TGTGCCAGCAGCTTAGTAGATTTAAATCAGCCCCAGCATTTT. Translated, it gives CASSLVDLNQPQHF.

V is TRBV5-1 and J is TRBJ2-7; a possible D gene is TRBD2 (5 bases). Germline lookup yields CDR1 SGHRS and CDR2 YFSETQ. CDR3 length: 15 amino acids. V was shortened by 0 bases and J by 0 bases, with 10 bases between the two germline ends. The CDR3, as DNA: TGCGCCAGCAGCTTGGCCGGGGTCCCCTCCTACGAGCAGTACTTC. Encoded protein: CASSLAGVPSYEQYF.

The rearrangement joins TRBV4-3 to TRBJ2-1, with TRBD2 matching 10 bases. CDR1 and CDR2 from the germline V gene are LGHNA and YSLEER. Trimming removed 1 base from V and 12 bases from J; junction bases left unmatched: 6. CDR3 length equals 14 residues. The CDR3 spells CASSQGTSGTGQFF. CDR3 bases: TGCGCCAGCAGCCAAGGGACTAGCGGTACAGGGCAGTTCTTC.

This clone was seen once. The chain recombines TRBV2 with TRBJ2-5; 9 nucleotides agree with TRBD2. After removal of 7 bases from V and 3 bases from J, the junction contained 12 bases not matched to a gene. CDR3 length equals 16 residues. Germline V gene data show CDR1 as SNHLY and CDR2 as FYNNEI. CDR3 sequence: CASTTGLAGAEETQYF. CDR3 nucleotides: TGTGCCAGCACCACGGGGTTAGCGGGAGCAGAAGAGACCCAGTACTTC.

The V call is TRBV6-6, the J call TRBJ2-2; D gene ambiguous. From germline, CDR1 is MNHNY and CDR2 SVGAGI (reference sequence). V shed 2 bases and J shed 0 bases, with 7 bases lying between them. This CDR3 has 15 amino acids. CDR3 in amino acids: CASSYGTTNTGELFF. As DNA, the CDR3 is TGTGCCAGCAGTTACGGCACAACGAACACCGGGGAGCTGTTTTTT.

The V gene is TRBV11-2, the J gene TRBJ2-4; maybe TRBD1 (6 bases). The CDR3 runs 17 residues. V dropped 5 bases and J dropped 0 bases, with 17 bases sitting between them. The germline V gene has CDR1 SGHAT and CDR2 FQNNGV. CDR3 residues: CASSLNLDSQAKNIQYF. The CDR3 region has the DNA TGTGCCAGCAGCCTCAACCTGGACAGTCAAGCCAAAAACATTCAGTACTTC.

This chain's CDR3 is CASSFGQITYEQYF. The CDR3 region has the DNA TGTGCCAGTAGTTTCGGACAGATTACATACGAGCAGTACTTC. The chain recombines TRBV19 with TRBJ2-7; tentative D call: TRBD1 (6 bases). Deletions cut 5 bases from V and 4 bases from J, with 15 bases between. Germline V CDR1 and CDR2: LNHDA, SQIVND (reference sequence). The CDR3 contains 14 residues.

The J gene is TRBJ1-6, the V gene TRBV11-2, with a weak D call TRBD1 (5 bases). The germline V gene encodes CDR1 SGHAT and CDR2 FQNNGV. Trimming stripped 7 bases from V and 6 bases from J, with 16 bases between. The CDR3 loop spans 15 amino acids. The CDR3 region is CASTTAGTPNSPLHF. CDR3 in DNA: TGTGCCAGCACCACCGCCGGGACGCCTAATTCACCCCTCCACTTT.

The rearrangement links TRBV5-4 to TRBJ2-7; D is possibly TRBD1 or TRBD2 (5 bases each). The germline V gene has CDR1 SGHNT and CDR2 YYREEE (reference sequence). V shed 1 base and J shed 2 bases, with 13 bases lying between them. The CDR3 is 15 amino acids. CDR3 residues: CASSLTGTATYEQYF. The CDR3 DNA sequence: TGTGCCAGCAGCTTGACCGGGACGGCGACCTACGAGCAGTACTTC. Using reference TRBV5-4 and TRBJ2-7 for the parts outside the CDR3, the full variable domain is ETGVTQSPTHLIKTRGQQVTLRCSSQSGHNTVSWYQQALGQGPQFIFQYYREEENGRGNFPPRFSGLQFPNYSSELNVNALELDDSALYLCASSLTGTATYEQYFGPGTRLTVT.

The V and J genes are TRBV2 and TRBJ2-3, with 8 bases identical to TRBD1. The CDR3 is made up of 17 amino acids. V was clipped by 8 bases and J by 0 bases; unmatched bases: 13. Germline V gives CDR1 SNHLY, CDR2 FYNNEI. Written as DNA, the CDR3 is TGTGCCAGCGTAAGGACAGGGCCGTACCCTAGCACAGATACGCAGTATTTT. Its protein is CASVRTGPYPSTDTQYF.

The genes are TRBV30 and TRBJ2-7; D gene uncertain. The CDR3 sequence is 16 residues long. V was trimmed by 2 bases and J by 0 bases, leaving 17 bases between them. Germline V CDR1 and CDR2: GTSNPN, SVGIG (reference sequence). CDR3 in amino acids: CAWSSSPTQVSYEQYF. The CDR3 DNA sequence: TGTGCCTGGAGTTCCAGTCCCACTCAGGTCTCCTACGAGCAGTACTTC.

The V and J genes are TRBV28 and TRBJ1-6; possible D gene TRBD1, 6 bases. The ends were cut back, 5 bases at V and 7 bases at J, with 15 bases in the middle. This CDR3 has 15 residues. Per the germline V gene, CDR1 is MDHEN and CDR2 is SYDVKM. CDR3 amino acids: CASSVGAPRNSPLHF. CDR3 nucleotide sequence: TGTGCCAGCAGTGTGGGGGCCCCAAGGAATTCACCCCTCCACTTT.

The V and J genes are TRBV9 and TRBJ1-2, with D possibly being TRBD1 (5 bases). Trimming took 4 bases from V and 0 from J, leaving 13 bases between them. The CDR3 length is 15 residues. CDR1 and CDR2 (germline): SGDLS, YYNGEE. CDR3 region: CASSPQWGANYGYTF. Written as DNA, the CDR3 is TGTGCCAGCAGCCCCCAATGGGGCGCTAACTATGGCTACACCTTC.

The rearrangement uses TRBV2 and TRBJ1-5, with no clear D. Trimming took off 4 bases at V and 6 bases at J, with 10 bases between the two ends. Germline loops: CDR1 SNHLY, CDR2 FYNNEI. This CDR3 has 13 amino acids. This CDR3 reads CASSGEGAQPQHF. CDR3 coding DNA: TGTGCCAGCAGTGGAGAAGGAGCTCAGCCCCAGCATTTT.

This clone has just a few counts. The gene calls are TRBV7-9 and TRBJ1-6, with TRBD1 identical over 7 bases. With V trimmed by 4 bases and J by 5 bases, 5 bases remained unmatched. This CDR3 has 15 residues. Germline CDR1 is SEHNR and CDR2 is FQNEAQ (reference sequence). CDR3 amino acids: CASSYRQGHNSPLHF. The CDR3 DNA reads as TGTGCCAGCAGCTACCGACAGGGCCATAATTCACCCCTCCACTTT.

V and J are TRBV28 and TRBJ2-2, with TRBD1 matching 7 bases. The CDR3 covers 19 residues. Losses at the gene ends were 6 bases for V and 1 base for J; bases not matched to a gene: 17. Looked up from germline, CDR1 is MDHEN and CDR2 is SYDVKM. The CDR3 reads CASSLPGTASEKNTGELFF. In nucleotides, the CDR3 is TGTGCCAGCAGCCTTCCGGGGACAGCCTCCGAAAAGAACACCGGGGAGCTGTTTTTT.

The CDR3 loop reads CASSPPTVINYGYTF. The CDR3 DNA reads TGTGCCAGCTCACCACCGACAGTTATTAACTATGGCTACACCTTC. This chain connects TRBV18 to TRBJ1-2; maybe TRBD1 (5 bases). Germline loops: CDR1 KGHSH, CDR2 LQKENI. V was clipped by 0 bases and J by 1 base, with 9 bases between them. This CDR3 region has 15 residues.

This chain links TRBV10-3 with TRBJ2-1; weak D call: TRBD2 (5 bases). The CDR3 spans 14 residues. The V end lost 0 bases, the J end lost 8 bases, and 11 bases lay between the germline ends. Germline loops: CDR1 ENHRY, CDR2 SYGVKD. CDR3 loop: CAISESRVLDEQFF. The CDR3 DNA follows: TGTGCCATCAGTGAGTCGAGGGTTTTAGATGAGCAGTTCTTC.

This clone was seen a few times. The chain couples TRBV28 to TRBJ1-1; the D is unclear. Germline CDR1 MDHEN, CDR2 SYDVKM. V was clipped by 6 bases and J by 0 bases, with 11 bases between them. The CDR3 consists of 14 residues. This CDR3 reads CASRTPLLNTEAFF. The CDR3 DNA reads TGTGCCAGCAGAACCCCCCTTCTGAACACTGAAGCTTTCTTT.

CDR3 in amino acids: CASSYRGVPYGYTF. The CDR3, as DNA: TGTGCCAGCAGTTATCGGGGTGTGCCCTATGGCTACACCTTC. This chain connects TRBV6-6 to TRBJ1-2; D remains ambiguous. The CDR3 contains 14 residues. Per germline, CDR1 MNHNY and CDR2 SVGAGI (reference sequence). V dropped 3 bases and J dropped 4 bases, with 12 bases sitting between them.

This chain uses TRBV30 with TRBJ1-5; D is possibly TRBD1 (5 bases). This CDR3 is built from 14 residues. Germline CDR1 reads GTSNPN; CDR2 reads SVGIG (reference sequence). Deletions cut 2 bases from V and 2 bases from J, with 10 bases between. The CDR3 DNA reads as TGTGCCTGGAGTCGCGGGGCAGGCAATCAGCCCCAGCATTTT. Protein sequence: CAWSRGAGNQPQHF.

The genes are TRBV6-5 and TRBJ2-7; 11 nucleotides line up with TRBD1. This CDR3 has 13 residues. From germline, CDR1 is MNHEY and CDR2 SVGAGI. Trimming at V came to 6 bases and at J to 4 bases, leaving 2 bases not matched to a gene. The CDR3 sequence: CASRDRGQYEQYF. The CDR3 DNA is TGTGCCAGCAGGGACAGGGGGCAATACGAGCAGTACTTC.

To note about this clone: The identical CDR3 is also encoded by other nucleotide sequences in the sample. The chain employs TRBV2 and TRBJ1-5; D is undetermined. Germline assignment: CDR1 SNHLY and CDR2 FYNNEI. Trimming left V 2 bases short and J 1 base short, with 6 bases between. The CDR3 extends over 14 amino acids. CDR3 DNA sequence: TGTGCCAGCAGTGAACGACTGAGCAATCAGCCCCAGCATTTT. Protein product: CASSERLSNQPQHF.

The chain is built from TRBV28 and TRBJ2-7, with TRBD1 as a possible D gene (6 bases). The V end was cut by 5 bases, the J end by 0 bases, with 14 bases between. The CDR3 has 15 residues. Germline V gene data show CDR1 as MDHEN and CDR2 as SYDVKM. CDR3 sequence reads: CASSNQGTYSYEQYF. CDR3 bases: TGTGCCAGCAGTAATCAGGGGACATACTCCTACGAGCAGTACTTC.

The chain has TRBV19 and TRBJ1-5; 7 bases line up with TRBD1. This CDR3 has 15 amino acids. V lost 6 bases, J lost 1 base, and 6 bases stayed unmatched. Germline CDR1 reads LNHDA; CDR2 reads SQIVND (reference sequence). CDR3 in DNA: TGTGCCAGTAGGCTGACAGGGAGAAGCAATCAGCCCCAGCATTTT. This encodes CASRLTGRSNQPQHF.

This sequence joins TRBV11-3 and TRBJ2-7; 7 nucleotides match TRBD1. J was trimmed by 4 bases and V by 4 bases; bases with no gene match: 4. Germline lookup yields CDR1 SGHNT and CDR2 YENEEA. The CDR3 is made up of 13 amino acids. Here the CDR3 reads CASSYTTGYEQYF. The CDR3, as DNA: TGTGCCAGCAGCTACACGACAGGGTACGAGCAGTACTTC.

The CDR3 sequence: CAWSVLAGPGNEQFF. DNA of the CDR3: TGTGCCTGGAGTGTGTTAGCGGGGCCGGGGAATGAGCAGTTCTTC. The chain is built from TRBV30 and TRBJ2-1, with TRBD2 matching over 8 bases. Trimming removed 0 bases from V and 7 bases from J; junction bases left unmatched: 8. CDR3 length equals 15 residues. Germline CDR1 and CDR2: GTSNPN and SVGIG (reference sequence).